These 32 T cell receptor beta chains were all obtained from the same sample, sequenced in a study of shared clonotypes between healthy human individuals (TCRdb year 2020). The library was made by the immunoSEQ multiplex PCR assay. Here the immuneACCESS table is served through TCRdb, limited to in-frame sequences with V and J called. Missing clones are a known gap in these copies; in checked studies unresolved V genes cover under half, and the rest lacks a known reason. The sample table lists about 700,000 clones, about 91% of them with a count of one. The leading ten clones occupy approximately 22% of the sample. CD8 naive samples were CD45RO-negative cells positively selected for CCR7, giving a CD45RA+CCR7+ population that excluded TemRA cells. Sequencing used naive CD8+ T cells sorted from blood. The cell subset or site label of this sample denotes: CD45RA+CCR7+. The receptors were gathered from a man aged 25 to 40 in good health.

V is TRBV15 and J is TRBJ2-7, with D perhaps matching TRBD2 (5 bases). This CDR3 region has 15 residues. Trimming took 2 bases from V and 7 from J, leaving 18 bases between them. Germline CDR1 LNHNV, CDR2 YYDKDF (reference sequence). CDR3 nucleotide sequence: TGTGCCACCAGCAGACTTACTCTGGACGGCGGGGAGCAGTACTTC. It yields the protein CATSRLTLDGGEQYF.

The chain employs TRBV6-5 and TRBJ2-7; D unresolved. The germline V and J ends were trimmed by 4 bases and 5 bases, with 21 bases remaining between them. Per germline, CDR1 MNHEY and CDR2 SVGAGI. This CDR3 has 16 residues. The CDR3 sequence is CASSSSSVTPPDEQYF. CDR3 DNA: TGTGCCAGCAGTTCATCGTCCGTGACACCCCCCGACGAGCAGTACTTC.

The V gene is TRBV19, the J gene TRBJ2-7, with TRBD1 matching over 8 bases. V trimming: 6 bases; J trimming: 0 bases; junction bases outside the gene matches: 4. The germline gives CDR1 LNHDA, CDR2 SQIVND (reference sequence). This CDR3 has 14 residues. CDR3 coding DNA: TGTGCCAGTAGCCCGGGACAGGTCTCCTACGAGCAGTACTTC. Encoded protein: CASSPGQVSYEQYF.

This rearrangement joins TRBV7-3 to TRBJ2-1; D is unclear. The CDR3 covers 16 residues. Germline CDR1 SGHTA, CDR2 FQGTGA. The V and J ends lost 2 bases and 0 bases respectively, with 11 bases between them. The CDR3 coding sequence is TGTGCCAGCAGCTTAGCTACTGCTAGCTCCTACAATGAGCAGTTCTTC. Translation: CASSLATASSYNEQFF.

In the case of this clone: Other DNA sequences from this sample encode an identical CDR3 as well. V gene TRBV28 combines with J gene TRBJ1-1; D ambiguous. CDR1 and CDR2 (germline): MDHEN, SYDVKM. Trimming left V 3 bases short and J 0 bases short, with 8 bases between. This CDR3 has 14 amino acids. The CDR3 bases are TGTGCCAGCAGTTTTTGGACGGTGAACACTGAAGCTTTCTTT. It translates to CASSFWTVNTEAFF.

This clone was found once. Distinct nucleotide sequences in the sample also encode this CDR3. The V and J genes are TRBV27 and TRBJ2-1, with TRBD1 matching 10 bases. The CDR3 loop spans 15 amino acids. J lost 6 bases, V lost 6 bases, and 8 bases had no gene match. CDR1 is MNHEY and CDR2 is SMNVEV in the germline V gene (reference sequence). The CDR3 loop is CASRLRQGAPNEQFF. Here the CDR3 DNA reads TGTGCCAGCAGACTTAGACAGGGGGCGCCCAATGAGCAGTTCTTC.

The chain links TRBV7-9 to TRBJ1-2; 9 bases line up with TRBD1. After removal of 4 bases from V and 7 bases from J, the junction contained 13 bases not matched to a gene. Germline V gives CDR1 SEHNR, CDR2 FQNEAQ (reference sequence). The CDR3 has 16 residues. CDR3 region: CASSSGDRVKFRGYTF. The DNA for the CDR3 is TGTGCCAGCAGCTCAGGGGACAGGGTAAAATTTCGTGGCTACACCTTC.

The chain carries TRBV28 and TRBJ2-3, with D hard to call. The CDR3 is 15 amino acids. V was pared by 2 bases and J by 0 bases, with 9 bases between. The germline gives CDR1 MDHEN, CDR2 SYDVKM. CDR3 amino acids: CASSLGASSTDTQYF. The CDR3 DNA reads as TGTGCCAGCAGTTTAGGCGCCTCAAGCACAGATACGCAGTATTTT.

The genes are TRBV28 and TRBJ1-1; possibly TRBD1 for D (5 bases). Per the germline V gene, CDR1 is MDHEN and CDR2 is SYDVKM. The CDR3 has 21 amino acids. The germline V and J ends were trimmed by 3 bases and 0 bases, with 29 bases remaining between them. CDR3 DNA sequence: TGTGCCAGCAGTTTCGGTTGGGAGGGGCCTTCAGATTCTAACATGAACACTGAAGCTTTCTTT. It codes for CASSFGWEGPSDSNMNTEAFF.

The chain uses TRBV28 and TRBJ2-2, with 8 bases that match TRBD2. Germline-derived CDR1 and CDR2 are MDHEN and SYDVKM. Trimming cost V 4 bases and J 6 bases; bases outside gene matches: 31. There are 23 residues in the CDR3. The CDR3 sequence is CASSSTEGRQALGPREVAGELFF. CDR3 sequence (DNA): TGTGCCAGCAGTTCAACCGAGGGACGCCAAGCACTCGGTCCGCGGGAGGTGGCCGGGGAGCTGTTTTTT.

The chain couples TRBV7-9 to TRBJ2-5; 8 nucleotides line up with TRBD1. CDR3 size: 15 residues. Germline V CDR1 and CDR2: SEHNR, FQNEAQ (reference sequence). Unmatched junction bases numbered 2, after V lost 2 bases and J lost 0 bases. CDR3 residues: CASSLMDRDQETQYF. Written as DNA, the CDR3 is TGTGCCAGCAGCTTAATGGACAGGGACCAAGAGACCCAGTACTTC.

The chain recombines TRBV5-5 with TRBJ2-6; weak D call: TRBD1 (5 bases). CDR3 length: 16 amino acids. The V and J ends lost 4 bases and 0 bases respectively, with 11 bases between them. Germline-derived CDR1 and CDR2 are SGHKS and YYEKEE (reference sequence). As DNA, the CDR3 is TGTGCCAGCAGCCTCACAGGTTTCTCTGGGGCCAACGTCCTGACTTTC. It specifies CASSLTGFSGANVLTF.

The chain couples TRBV7-9 to TRBJ2-5; D ambiguous. This CDR3 has 13 residues. Germline V gene sequence: CDR1 SEHNR, CDR2 FQNEAQ (reference sequence). V gave up 0 bases and J gave up 5 bases, with 7 bases separating them. In DNA, the CDR3 is TGTGCCAGCAGCTTAGCGCCTGTTGAGACCCAGTACTTC. It encodes CASSLAPVETQYF. Full variable domain (outside the CDR3, taken from reference TRBV7-9 and TRBJ2-5): DTGVSQNPRHKITKRGQNVTFRCDPISEHNRLYWYRQTLGQGPEFLTYFQNEAQLEKSRLLSDRFSAERPKGSFSTLEIQRTEQGDSAMYLCASSLAPVETQYFGPGTRLLVL.

In this sample, this clone turned up once. The rearrangement links TRBV23-1 to TRBJ2-1; perhaps TRBD2 as D (6 bases). TRBV23-1 is reported as an ORF; its role is uncertain. Trimming removed 8 bases from V and 7 bases from J, with 18 bases in between. This CDR3 spans 14 amino acids. The CDR3 loop is CASRVRREWNEQFF. The CDR3 DNA reads TGCGCCAGCCGAGTCAGGAGGGAATGGAATGAGCAGTTCTTC.

The chain is built from TRBV7-9 and TRBJ2-5; 8 bases match TRBD1. V lost 6 bases and J lost 5; bases outside the gene matches: 8. The CDR3 spans 14 residues. Germline CDR1 is SEHNR and CDR2 is FQNEAQ (reference sequence). Here the CDR3 reads CASRETTGVETQYF. In DNA, the CDR3 is TGTGCCAGCAGAGAAACGACAGGGGTCGAGACCCAGTACTTC.

V and J are TRBV4-1 and TRBJ2-5; no reliable D call. Trimming cost V 0 bases and J 1 base, with 9 bases left between them. CDR3 length: 15 amino acids. From germline, CDR1 is MGHRA and CDR2 YSYEKL. The CDR3 here is CASSQDLGLQETQYF. The CDR3 DNA reads as TGCGCCAGCAGCCAAGATCTTGGCCTCCAAGAGACCCAGTACTTC.

CDR3 nucleotides: TGTGCCAGCAGCCCGCGGACTAGCGGGAGTCGACCCTACAATGAGCAGTTCTTC. This translates into CASSPRTSGSRPYNEQFF. The chain uses TRBV11-3 and TRBJ2-1, with 13 nucleotides matching TRBD2. V lost 5 bases to trimming and J lost 2 bases; unmatched junction nucleotides: 9. CDR3 length: 18 residues. CDR1 SGHNT and CDR2 YENEEA come from the germline V gene.

This chain uses TRBV5-5 with TRBJ2-7; the D gene is possibly TRBD1 (5 bases). Per the germline V gene, CDR1 is SGHKS and CDR2 is YYEKEE (reference sequence). Trimming took 2 bases from V and 1 from J, leaving 10 bases between them. The CDR3 totals 14 residues. CDR3 residues: CASSFGGASYEQYF. CDR3 in DNA: TGTGCCAGCAGCTTCGGTGGGGCTTCCTACGAGCAGTACTTC.

As DNA, the CDR3 is TGTGCCAGCAGCAACGGGAGTTACTACGAGCAGTACTTC. The encoded protein is CASSNGSYYEQYF. The chain employs TRBV7-9 and TRBJ2-7; weak D call: TRBD2 (6 bases). V lost 5 bases and J 3 bases, leaving 11 bases between the germline ends. Germline lookup yields CDR1 SEHNR and CDR2 FQNEAQ (reference sequence). There are 13 residues in the CDR3.

The chain combines TRBV19 with TRBJ2-7; 8 nucleotides agree with TRBD1. The J segment lost 2 bases and the V segment lost 4 bases, leaving 4 bases of the junction unmatched. This CDR3 spans 14 amino acids. CDR1 and CDR2 (germline): LNHDA, SQIVND (reference sequence). CDR3 sequence reads: CASSSSGGPYEQYF. In DNA form, the CDR3 reads TGTGCCAGTAGTAGCTCAGGGGGCCCCTACGAGCAGTACTTC.

The chain has TRBV4-2 and TRBJ2-2, with TRBD2 matching over 7 bases. The CDR3 is made up of 16 amino acids. V gave up 0 bases and J gave up 4 bases; unmatched junction bases: 5. Germline-derived CDR1 and CDR2 are LGHNA and YNFKEQ. The DNA for the CDR3 is TGTGCCAGCAGCCAAGAGTTGCGGGAGCCCACCGGGGAGCTGTTTTTT. This encodes CASSQELREPTGELFF.

The chain is built from TRBV21-1 and TRBJ2-5; the listed D gene, TRBD2, was not tested against the DNA. TRBV21-1 is noted as a pseudogene. The CDR3 is made up of 15 amino acids. CDR3 in DNA: TGTGCCAGCAGCAATAGCGGGAGCTCCCAAGAGACCCAGTACTTC. This gives the protein CASSNSGSSQETQYF.

The chain employs TRBV7-2 and TRBJ2-1; 14 bases are shared with TRBD2. There are 18 residues in the CDR3. V gave up 5 bases and J gave up 8 bases; unmatched junction bases: 14. CDR1 is SGHTA, CDR2 FQGNSA, per germline. The CDR3 DNA is TGTGCCAGCAGCCCCCCGGGGACTAGCGGGAGATGGGTCGATGAGCAGTTCTTC. This sequence encodes CASSPPGTSGRWVDEQFF.

A single count supports this clone. This sequence joins TRBV4-1 and TRBJ2-5; 8 positions agree with TRBD2. J lost 4 bases, V lost 4 bases, and 11 bases had no gene match. CDR3 length: 16 amino acids. Germline loops: CDR1 MGHRA, CDR2 YSYEKL. The CDR3: CASSPGGSGMTETQYF. The CDR3 DNA reads as TGCGCCAGCAGCCCCGGGGGTAGCGGGATGACAGAGACCCAGTACTTC.

This clone was detected a few times. The V gene is TRBV18, the J gene TRBJ1-4; TRBD1 matches 8 bases. Germline V gene lookup returns CDR1 KGHSH and CDR2 LQKENI. The length of the CDR3 is 14 residues. V trimming: 6 bases; J trimming: 7 bases; junction bases outside the gene matches: 7. For the CDR3, the DNA is TGTGCCAGCTCTGCCGGGACAGGCGGTGAAAAACTGTTTTTT. This codes for CASSAGTGGEKLFF. The variable domain in full, completed from reference TRBV18 and TRBJ1-4, reads NAGVMQNPRHLVRRRGQEARLRCSPMKGHSHVYWYRQLPEEGLKFMVYLQKENIIDESGMPKERFSAEFPKEGPSILRIQQVVRGDSAAYFCASSAGTGGEKLFFGSGTQLSVL.

The chain employs TRBV14 and TRBJ2-7, with 7 bases lining up with TRBD2. Germline CDR1 SGHDN, CDR2 FVKESK. CDR3 size: 15 residues. V dropped 1 base and J dropped 3; count of bases not matched to a gene: 6. CDR3 amino acids: CASSQVTGLLYEQYF. DNA for the CDR3: TGTGCCAGCAGCCAAGTGACGGGACTACTCTACGAGCAGTACTTC.

The gene calls are TRBV9 and TRBJ2-2; 7 bases are a match to TRBD1. This CDR3 comprises 13 residues. Germline V gives CDR1 SGDLS, CDR2 YYNGEE. V lost 3 bases to trimming and J lost 8 bases; unmatched junction nucleotides: 4. This CDR3 reads CASSAQGSGELFF. The CDR3 DNA is TGTGCCAGCAGCGCACAGGGGTCGGGGGAGCTGTTTTTT. Full variable domain (rest looked up from reference TRBV9 and TRBJ2-2): DSGVTQTPKHLITATGQRVTLRCSPRSGDLSVYWYQQSLDQGLQFLIQYYNGEERAKGNILERFSAQQFPDLHSELNLSSLELGDSALYFCASSAQGSGELFFGEGSRLTVL.

The chain links TRBV4-3 to TRBJ2-1; D not certain. Trimming left V 1 base short and J 8 bases short, with 6 bases between. This CDR3 has 12 amino acids. In germline, CDR1 is LGHNA, CDR2 YSLEER. The CDR3, as DNA: TGCGCCAGCAGCCAAGTAGTTGATGAGCAGTTCTTC. Amino acids: CASSQVVDEQFF.

The chain combines TRBV6-5 with TRBJ1-5; TRBD1 is a possible D gene (6 bases). The CDR3 has 14 residues. The V gene's germline CDR1 is MNHEY and CDR2 SVGAGI. V was shortened by 8 bases and J by 5 bases, with 16 bases between the two germline ends. CDR3 amino acids: CASQGRGGDQPQHF. For the CDR3, the DNA is TGTGCCAGCCAAGGCAGGGGAGGGGATCAGCCCCAGCATTTT.

Remarks on this clone: The same CDR3 is also encoded by other DNA sequences in this sample. The rearrangement links TRBV9 to TRBJ1-5, with unresolved D. Germline V CDR1 and CDR2: SGDLS, YYNGEE. With 4 bases removed from V and 1 base from J, the gap between germline ends came to 6 bases. The CDR3 is made up of 13 amino acids. This CDR3 reads CASSLDSNQPQHF. In DNA form, the CDR3 reads TGTGCCAGCAGCCTGGACAGCAATCAGCCCCAGCATTTT.

The CDR3 DNA is TGTGCCAGCAGTGCTGGGCTCGGTGGGGCCAACGTCCTGACTTTC. It codes for CASSAGLGGANVLTF. The chain uses TRBV25-1 and TRBJ2-6; no reliable D call. Germline CDR1 reads MGHDK; CDR2 reads SYGVNS. The CDR3 extends over 15 amino acids. Trimming shortened V by 4 bases and J by 3 bases, and 10 bases separated the two germline ends.

The rearrangement joins TRBV6-5 to TRBJ2-2; 9 bases are a match to TRBD2. Trimming cost V 4 bases and J 4 bases; bases outside gene matches: 7. The germline V gene has CDR1 MNHEY and CDR2 SVGAGI. The CDR3 spans 16 residues. The DNA for the CDR3 is TGTGCCAGCAGTTCCGTAGCGGGAGAAGGCACCGGGGAGCTGTTTTTT. This sequence encodes CASSSVAGEGTGELFF.